A selection of T cell receptor beta chains follows, all from one sample in a study of shared clonotypes between healthy human individuals. The repertoire was sequenced with immunoSEQ multiplex PCR; TCRdb's copy has only in-frame clones and lacks some. The sample holds fewer than 1 million clones, about 96% seen once. The sample consisted of naive CD8+ T cells sorted from blood. These receptors originate from a man younger than 40 in good health. CDR3s include the opening cysteine and the closing phenylalanine or tryptophan. A D gene is named only where the DNA matches it firmly. A clone size is listed for some rows: how often the clone was seen (once, few, many), or a class if it is expanded.

V	size	D	J	DNA	CDR3
TRBV28	-	-	TRBJ2-7	TGTGCCAGCAGCCAGGTTTCTGGGGGGGCGTTCTACGAGCAGTACTTC	CASSQVSGGAFYEQYF
TRBV25-1	-	-	TRBJ1-1	TGTGCCAGCAAGCCAGGGAACACTGAAGCTTTCTTT	CASKPGNTEAFF
TRBV5-1	-	-	TRBJ1-1	TGCGCCAGCAGCTCTTTCGGGCAGCTGAACACTGAAGCTTTCTTT	CASSSFGQLNTEAFF
TRBV7-8	-	TRBD2	TRBJ2-1	TGTGCCAGCAGCTTGAGCACGGGAGCGGGAGGCCTTAGGGATGAGCAGTTCTTC	CASSLSTGAGGLRDEQFF
TRBV13	-	TRBD2	TRBJ2-7	TGTGCCAGCAGCACGCGGGAGGCCTACGAGCAGTACTTC	CASSTREAYEQYF
TRBV4-1	-	-	TRBJ1-1	TGCGCCAGCAGCCAAGGGGCGACTGAAGCTTTCTTT	CASSQGATEAFF
TRBV12-5	-	-	TRBJ2-1	TGTGCTAGTGGCCACGGCCGCAAAGACAATGAGCAGTTCTTC	CASGHGRKDNEQFF
TRBV27	-	-	TRBJ2-5	TGTGCCAGCGTAGGACAAGAGACCCAGTACTTC	CASVGQETQYF
TRBV18	-	-	TRBJ2-5	TGTGCCAGCTCACCTGGCCTGGGGCTAGCCGACCAAGAGACCCAGTACTTC	CASSPGLGLADQETQYF
TRBV5-6	-	-	TRBJ2-7	TGTGCCAGCAGCCCCCAAGAATCCGCGGGAAAGCACGAGCAGTACTTC	CASSPQESAGKHEQYF
TRBV10-3	-	TRBD1	TRBJ2-1	TGTGCCATCAGTGACCCCGGACAGGGGGAGTACAATGAGCAGTTCTTC	CAISDPGQGEYNEQFF
TRBV7-8	-	-	TRBJ2-7	TGTGCCAGCAGCTTAGTTTACAGCGGCCTCTCCTACGAGCAGTACTTC	CASSLVYSGLSYEQYF
TRBV9	-	-	TRBJ2-3	TGTGCCAGCAGCGTAGAGGGGGGCACAGATACGCAGTATTTT	CASSVEGGTDTQYF
TRBV27	-	TRBD1	TRBJ2-7	TGTGCCAGCAGTCCCGGGACAGGGGGGGCCGAGCAGTACTTC	CASSPGTGGAEQYF
TRBV7-9	-	-	TRBJ2-7	TGTGCCAGCAGCTTAGTCGCAGGGTCTGAGCAGTACTTC	CASSLVAGSEQYF
TRBV15	-	TRBD2	TRBJ2-5	TGTGCCACCAGCACGGGACTAGCGCGCGAGACCCAGTACTTC	CATSTGLARETQYF
TRBV29-1	-	TRBD1	TRBJ1-2	TGCAGCGTTAGGGACAGGTCTACTAATGGCTACACCTTC	CSVRDRSTNGYTF
TRBV11-2	-	TRBD1	TRBJ2-2	TGTGCCAGCAGCTTCCGGGACAGGGGGCAACCCGGGGAGCTGTTTTTT	CASSFRDRGQPGELFF
TRBV27	-	TRBD2	TRBJ2-7	TGTGCCAGCAGTTCGACTAGCGGGAGGCAAGAGCAGTACTTC	CASSSTSGRQEQYF
TRBV29-1	-	TRBD1	TRBJ1-4	TGCAGCGCCGCCGGGACAGGGGATGAAAAACTGTTTTTT	CSAAGTGDEKLFF
TRBV27	-	TRBD2	TRBJ2-7	TGTGCCAGCAGTCCTCGCAGCGGGACTTACATCTACGAGCAGTACTTC	CASSPRSGTYIYEQYF
TRBV2	once	TRBD1	TRBJ2-2	TGTGCCAGCAGCCGGGACAGGGAATCCGGGGAGCTGTTTTTT	CASSRDRESGELFF
TRBV13	once	-	TRBJ1-2	TGTGCCAGCAGCTTAAAGCTAGAGGGACCCTACGGCTACACCTTC	CASSLKLEGPYGYTF
TRBV14	-	-	TRBJ2-7	TGTGCCAGCAGCCAACTTAGCAGTCCCTACGAGCAGTACTTC	CASSQLSSPYEQYF
TRBV7-9	-	-	TRBJ1-4	TGTGCCAGCAGCCCGACAGCCGATAATGAAAAACTGTTTTTT	CASSPTADNEKLFF
TRBV18	-	TRBD2	TRBJ2-3	TGTGCCAGCTCACCCCGGACTAGTTACAGCACAGATACGCAGTATTTT	CASSPRTSYSTDTQYF
TRBV27	-	-	TRBJ2-3	TGTGCCAGCAGTTTATACGCCACAGATACGCAGTATTTT	CASSLYATDTQYF
TRBV4-1	few	-	TRBJ1-5	TGCGCCAGCAGCGTACAGGCCAATCAGCCCCAGCATTTT	CASSVQANQPQHF
TRBV4-1	-	-	TRBJ2-1	TGCGCCAGCAGCCAGGCCGGGGGACCGGTGGGTGAGCAGTTCTTC	CASSQAGGPVGEQFF
TRBV5-4	-	-	TRBJ2-3	TGTGCCAGCAGCCCGCGGGACTCCCCGGCAGATACGCAGTATTTT	CASSPRDSPADTQYF
TRBV11-2	-	TRBD1	TRBJ2-7	TGTGCCAGCAGCCCCTCTCCGGGACAGGCTCCTAGGGAGCAGTACTTC	CASSPSPGQAPREQYF
TRBV7-9	-	-	TRBJ2-3	TGTGCCAGCAGCTTAGAGACGGGAGATACGCAGTATTTT	CASSLETGDTQYF
TRBV4-1	-	TRBD2	TRBJ2-1	TGCGCCAGCAGCCAAGAAGGTCGGGAGGGCCTAGGGCAGTTCTTC	CASSQEGREGLGQFF
TRBV11-2	-	-	TRBJ1-2	TGTGCCAGCAGCTTAGCTGACAGCTCATATGGCTACACCTTC	CASSLADSSYGYTF
TRBV30	-	-	TRBJ1-5	TGTGCCTGGAGTCTCGGAGGGTCTAGCAATCAGCCCCAGCATTTT	CAWSLGGSSNQPQHF
TRBV7-4	-	TRBD2	TRBJ2-7	TGTGCCAGCAGCTCGCATCAAACGGGCCTGGGACTAGCTTCCTACGAGCAGTACTTC	CASSSHQTGLGLASYEQYF
TRBV29-1	-	TRBD2	TRBJ2-7	TGCAGCGTTGAAGAGGGGACTAGCGAGACCTACGAGCAGTACTTC	CSVEEGTSETYEQYF
TRBV5-1	-	-	TRBJ2-5	TGCGCCAGCAGCTTGGACCCGGGACCCATAAACTTC	CASSLDPGPINF
TRBV6-5	-	-	TRBJ2-2	TGTGCCACATCGCCCGGTGGGGTCCCCGGGGAGCTGTTTTTT	CATSPGGVPGELFF
TRBV10-1	-	-	TRBJ2-1	TGCGCCAGCAGTGAGTACGGTGAGCAGTTCTTC	CASSEYGEQFF
TRBV6-6	-	-	TRBJ2-7	TGTGCCAGCAGTTACGGAGCCGTGGGCAGTAGCGACGAGCAGTACTTC	CASSYGAVGSSDEQYF
TRBV27	-	-	TRBJ2-7	TGTGCCAGCAGTTATGGACGTAGCTCCTACGAGCAGTACTTC	CASSYGRSSYEQYF
TRBV5-4	-	-	TRBJ1-3	TGTGCCAGCAGTTTAGGACAGCCCTCTGGAAACACCATATATTTT	CASSLGQPSGNTIYF
TRBV4-3	-	-	TRBJ2-1	TGCGCCAGCAGCCCAAACGGGGGTATCAATGAGCAGTTCTTC	CASSPNGGINEQFF
TRBV7-9	-	-	TRBJ2-7	TGTGCCAGCAGCCAAGACGTGGGTGGCGAGCAGTACTTC	CASSQDVGGEQYF
TRBV6-1	few	-	TRBJ2-2	TGTGCCAGCAGTTCCCCCCTGAACACCGGGGAGCTGTTTTTT	CASSSPLNTGELFF
TRBV10-2	-	TRBD2	TRBJ2-7	TGCGCCAGCGGGGGACTAGCGGGAGGGGACGAGCAGTACTTC	CASGGLAGGDEQYF
TRBV14	-	-	TRBJ2-7	TGTGCCAGCAGCCAAGATAAGGGATCGAGAACCTACGAGCAGTACTTC	CASSQDKGSRTYEQYF
TRBV13	-	-	TRBJ1-4	TGTGCCAGCAGCGTAGGTGTGAATGAAAAACTGTTTTTT	CASSVGVNEKLFF
TRBV13	-	-	TRBJ2-1	TGTGCCAGCAGCCGAGACTCGTACAATGAGCAGTTCTTC	CASSRDSYNEQFF
TRBV7-9	-	TRBD2	TRBJ2-1	TGTGCCAGCAGCTTAGTGTCTAGCGGGTTCTACAATGAGCAGTTCTTC	CASSLVSSGFYNEQFF
TRBV4-1	-	-	TRBJ2-7	TGCGCCAGCAGCCAATTAACTTCAGGGCGCTACGAGCAGTACTTC	CASSQLTSGRYEQYF